This T cell receptor (beta chain) was observed in a study of blood T cells in healthy people across ages. Overall study context: About one barcoded TCR beta cDNA was captured per two T cells. Study-level findings and limits: Donors of long life had a larger count of naive CD4+ cells and greater diversity than aged donors.

V gave up 1 base and J gave up 7 bases; unmatched junction bases: 6. Germline CDR1 reads MGHDK; CDR2 reads SYGVNS. This CDR3 is 15 amino acids long. Primed by a sample-barcoded 5' primer and a J-beta primer mix, a second PCR proceeded for about 6 to 12 cycles. TCRdb re-analysed the 5' RACE reads in MiXCR, keeping a single row per CDR3 protein. The sample contains about 1.5 million distinct CDR3 sequences, roughly 40% of which appear only once. This clonotype was counted only a few times. Its antigen is unknown. This chain connects TRBV25-1 to TRBJ2-1, with TRBD2 matching over 8 bases. The receptor was derived from a woman younger than 30 in good health. Sequencing was performed on blood. Here the CDR3 DNA reads TGTGCCAGCAGTGAATCGGGGGGGCGACAGAATGAGCAGTTCTTC. This gives the protein CASSESGGRQNEQFF.